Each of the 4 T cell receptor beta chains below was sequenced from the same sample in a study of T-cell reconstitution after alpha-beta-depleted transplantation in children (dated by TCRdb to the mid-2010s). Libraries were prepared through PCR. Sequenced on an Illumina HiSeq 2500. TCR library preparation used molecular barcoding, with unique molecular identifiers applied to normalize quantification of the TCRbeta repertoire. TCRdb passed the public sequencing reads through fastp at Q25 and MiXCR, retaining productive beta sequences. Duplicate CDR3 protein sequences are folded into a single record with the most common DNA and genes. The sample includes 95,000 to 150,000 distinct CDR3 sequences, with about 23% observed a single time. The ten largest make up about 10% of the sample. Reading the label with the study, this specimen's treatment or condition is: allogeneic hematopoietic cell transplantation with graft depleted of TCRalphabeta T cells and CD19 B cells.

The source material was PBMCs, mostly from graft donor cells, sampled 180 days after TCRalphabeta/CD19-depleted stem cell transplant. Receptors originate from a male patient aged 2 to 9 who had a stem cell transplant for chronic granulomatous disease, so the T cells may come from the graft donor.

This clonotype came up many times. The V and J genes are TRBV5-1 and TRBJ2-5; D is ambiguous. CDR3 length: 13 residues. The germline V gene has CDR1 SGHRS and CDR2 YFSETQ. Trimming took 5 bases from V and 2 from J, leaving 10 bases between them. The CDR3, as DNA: TGCGCCAGCAGGAGCCAAGGTCAAGAGACCCAGTACTTC. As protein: CASRSQGQETQYF.

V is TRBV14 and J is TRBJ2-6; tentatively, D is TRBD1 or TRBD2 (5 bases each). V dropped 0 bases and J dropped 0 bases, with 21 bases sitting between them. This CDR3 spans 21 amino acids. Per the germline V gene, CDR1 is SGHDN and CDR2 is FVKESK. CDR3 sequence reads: CASSQDRAPGTSSSGANVLTF. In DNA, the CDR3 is TGTGCCAGCAGCCAAGATCGAGCCCCAGGGACCTCCTCCTCTGGGGCCAACGTCCTGACTTTC.

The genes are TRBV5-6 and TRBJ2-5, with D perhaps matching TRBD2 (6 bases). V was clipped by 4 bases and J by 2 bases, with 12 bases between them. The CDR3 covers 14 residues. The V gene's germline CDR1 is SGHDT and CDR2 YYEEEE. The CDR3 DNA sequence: TGTGCCAGCAGCCGTGGGACTCTACAAGAGACCCAGTACTTC. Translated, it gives CASSRGTLQETQYF.

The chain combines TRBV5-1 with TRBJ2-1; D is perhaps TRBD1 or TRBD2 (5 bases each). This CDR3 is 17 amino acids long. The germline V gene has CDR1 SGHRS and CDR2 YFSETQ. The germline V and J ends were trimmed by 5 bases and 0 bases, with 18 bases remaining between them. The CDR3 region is CASSFRQWGTSYNEQFF. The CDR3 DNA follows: TGCGCCAGCAGTTTCAGACAGTGGGGGACCTCCTACAATGAGCAGTTCTTC.